The 24 T cell receptor beta chains below were found in one sample sequenced in a study of blood T cells in healthy people across ages. Primers used in a second PCR of about 6 to 12 cycles were a sample-barcoded 5' primer and a J-beta primer mix. A single record per CDR3 protein comes from TCRdb applying MiXCR to the 5' RACE reads. The sample has roughly 1.5 million distinct CDR3 sequences, 35% to 45% seen once; the top ten hold about 3.8%. Sequenced sample: blood. These receptors all come from a woman aged 18 to 35 in good health.

This clonotype was seen a handful of times. V is TRBV27 and J is TRBJ2-7; D remains ambiguous. There are 13 residues in the CDR3. Trimming removed 5 bases at V and 2 bases at J, with 10 bases between. Looked up from germline, CDR1 is MNHEY and CDR2 is SMNVEV (reference sequence). CDR3 amino acids: CASSPLRPYEQYF. In DNA form, the CDR3 reads TGTGCCAGCAGTCCCTTAAGACCCTACGAGCAGTACTTC.

A few counts support this clonotype. The rearrangement uses TRBV7-9 and TRBJ2-3; 8 bases agree with TRBD2. This CDR3 spans 17 amino acids. Germline lookup yields CDR1 SEHNR and CDR2 FQNEAQ (reference sequence). V lost 8 bases, J lost 5 bases, and 18 bases stayed unmatched. The CDR3 loop is CASRPYRQAGGLDTQYF. For the CDR3, the DNA is TGTGCCAGCCGACCATACCGACAGGCGGGGGGCCTAGATACGCAGTATTTT.

This clonotype turned up a few times. This rearrangement joins TRBV18 to TRBJ1-5; D is perhaps TRBD1 (6 bases). V was cut by 0 bases and J by 7 bases, with 13 bases left in between. Germline CDR1 KGHSH, CDR2 LQKENI. The CDR3 runs to 15 residues. CDR3: CASSPPGQGRQPQHF. CDR3 DNA: TGTGCCAGCTCACCACCGGGGCAGGGGCGACAGCCCCAGCATTTT.

V usage is TRBV7-2 and J usage is TRBJ1-3; 7 nucleotides line up with TRBD1. CDR1 is SGHTA and CDR2 is FQGNSA in the germline V gene. The CDR3 spans 14 residues. The trim removed 5 bases at V and 7 bases at J, leaving 8 bases unmatched. CDR3 bases: TGTGCCAGCAGCGCCGGGACAGCCCCGAACACCATATATTTT. Its translation: CASSAGTAPNTIYF. The full variable domain, completed using reference TRBV7-2 and TRBJ1-3, is GAGVSQSPSNKVTEKGKDVELRCDPISGHTALYWYRQSLGQGLEFLIYFQGNSAPDKSGLPSDRFSAERTGGSVSTLTIQRTQQEDSAVYLCASSAGTAPNTIYFGEGSWLTVV.

There are a few counts of this clonotype. The CDR3 region is CASSQRGTGGNQPQHF. CDR3 sequence (DNA): TGTGCCAGCAGTCAAAGGGGGACAGGGGGCAATCAGCCCCAGCATTTT. The chain is built from TRBV12-3 or TRBV12-4 and TRBJ1-5; 10 bases agree with TRBD1. The CDR3 sequence is 16 residues long. V lost 5 bases and J lost 2; bases outside the gene matches: 6.

This clonotype was counted only a few times. The chain links TRBV6-5 to TRBJ1-6; 7 bases agree with TRBD1. CDR1 is MNHEY, CDR2 SVGAGI, per germline. Trimming took 6 bases from V and 10 from J; bases not matched to a gene: 9. The CDR3 is made up of 14 amino acids. The chain's CDR3 is CASSRDRAGSPLHF. In DNA, the CDR3 is TGTGCCAGCAGCAGAGACAGGGCGGGATCACCCCTCCACTTT.

This chain uses TRBV4-1 with TRBJ1-5, with a weak D call TRBD1 (5 bases). V was clipped by 6 bases and J by 1 base, with 19 bases between them. The CDR3 has 17 residues. Per germline, CDR1 MGHRA and CDR2 YSYEKL. In nucleotides, the CDR3 is TGCGCCAGCAGTAAGGGTTATTGGGGGAAGAGCAATCAGCCCCAGCATTTT. As protein: CASSKGYWGKSNQPQHF.

This clonotype turned up a few times. The chain employs TRBV28 and TRBJ2-1, with 11 bases identical to TRBD2. V gave up 6 bases and J gave up 7 bases; unmatched junction bases: 2. The CDR3 is 13 residues long. CDR1 is MDHEN, CDR2 SYDVKM, per germline. The CDR3 region is CASRASGRNEQFF. The DNA of the CDR3 is TGTGCCAGCAGGGCTAGCGGGAGGAATGAGCAGTTCTTC.

The rearrangement joins TRBV7-2 to TRBJ2-7; 12 bases line up with TRBD2. The ends lost 1 base at V and 7 bases at J; junction bases unmatched: 5. CDR3 length equals 15 residues. Germline CDR1 is SGHTA and CDR2 is FQGNSA. The CDR3 bases are TGTGCCAGCAGCTTAGGGGGGCTAGCGGGAGGGGAGCAGTACTTC. Its protein is CASSLGGLAGGEQYF.

In its sample, this clonotype was seen a few times. This chain links TRBV24-1 with TRBJ2-1; maybe TRBD1 (6 bases). The CDR3 covers 15 residues. Trimming cost V 4 bases and J 3 bases, with 12 bases left between them. Germline CDR1 reads KGHDR; CDR2 reads SFDVKD. The CDR3 protein is CATSDTGWNYNEQFF. CDR3 DNA sequence: TGTGCCACCAGTGACACAGGGTGGAACTACAATGAGCAGTTCTTC.

The chain is built from TRBV5-1 and TRBJ2-3; TRBD2 agrees at 8 bases. The ends lost 4 bases at V and 4 bases at J; junction bases unmatched: 14. This CDR3 has 17 amino acids. CDR1 SGHRS and CDR2 YFSETQ come from the germline V gene. CDR3 nucleotides: TGCGCCAGCAGCCGAGGGACTAGTGACATTTCTCCAGATACGCAGTATTTT. Its translation: CASSRGTSDISPDTQYF.

V and J are TRBV4-1 and TRBJ2-7; D tentatively fits TRBD1 or TRBD2 (5 bases each). The CDR3 extends over 16 amino acids. The germline V gene has CDR1 MGHRA and CDR2 YSYEKL. Trimming cost V 4 bases and J 1 base, with 17 bases left between them. The CDR3 sequence: CASSREGRSTSYEQYF. DNA of the CDR3: TGCGCCAGCAGCCGAGAGGGACGTTCCACTTCCTACGAGCAGTACTTC.

This clonotype was detected only a few times. V and J are TRBV20-1 and TRBJ2-7; D gene uncertain. The V end lost 0 bases, the J end lost 3 bases, and 12 bases lay between the germline ends. The CDR3 contains 14 residues. The germline V gene has CDR1 DFQATT and CDR2 SNEGSKA (reference sequence). DNA for the CDR3: TGCAGTGCTAGAGATTCATTCGGCAGCTACGAGCAGTACTTC. As protein: CSARDSFGSYEQYF.

The J gene is TRBJ2-5, the V gene TRBV29-1, with D possibly matching TRBD1 (6 bases). CDR3 size: 13 residues. Looked up from germline, CDR1 is SQVTM and CDR2 is ANQGSEA. V shed 2 bases and J shed 7 bases, with 14 bases lying between them. The CDR3 sequence: CSVEWTAPGTQYF. The CDR3, as DNA: TGCAGCGTTGAATGGACAGCCCCAGGGACCCAGTACTTC.

This clonotype occurred many times. This rearrangement joins TRBV3-1 to TRBJ2-4; a weak D match, TRBD1 (6 bases). The CDR3 has 13 amino acids. The V gene's germline CDR1 is LGHDT and CDR2 YNNKEL (reference sequence). Trimming stripped 1 base from V and 8 bases from J, with 9 bases between. As DNA, the CDR3 is TGTGCCAGCAGCCAAGGCAGGGGTGACATTCAGTACTTC. Translated: CASSQGRGDIQYF.

A few counts support this clonotype. The chain joins TRBV10-1 to TRBJ2-1, with TRBD2 matching over 10 bases. The germline V gene has CDR1 WNHNN and CDR2 SYGVQD (reference sequence). The CDR3 spans 12 residues. Germline trimming cut 6 bases from V and 13 bases from J; bases unmatched to any gene: 6. Here the CDR3 DNA reads TGCGCCAGCAGCGCTAGCGGGGGCCTTCAGTTCTTC. Translation: CASSASGGLQFF.

Only a few counts were recorded for this clonotype. This CDR3 is CASSSSGDRGYYGYTF. The CDR3 bases are TGTGCCAGCAGCTCCTCTGGGGACAGGGGGTACTATGGCTACACCTTC. The chain uses TRBV7-9 and TRBJ1-2; 11 bases agree with TRBD1. The CDR3 is 16 residues long. Germline V gene sequence: CDR1 SEHNR, CDR2 FQNEAQ (reference sequence). V trimming: 4 bases; J trimming: 3 bases; junction bases outside the gene matches: 7.

The chain is built from TRBV20-1 and TRBJ2-1; no clear D gene. V was cut by 0 bases and J by 8 bases, with 17 bases left in between. CDR3 length: 15 residues. The germline CDR1 and CDR2 sequences are DFQATT and SNEGSKA (reference sequence). CDR3 sequence: CSARDPGKGTDEQFF. The CDR3, as DNA: TGCAGTGCTAGAGACCCCGGAAAGGGAACAGATGAGCAGTTCTTC.

In this sample, this clonotype turned up a few times. The chain joins TRBV4-1 to TRBJ2-7; possibly TRBD1 or TRBD2 for D (5 bases each). The ends were cut back, 3 bases at V and 5 bases at J, with 14 bases in the middle. This CDR3 spans 14 amino acids. The germline V gene encodes CDR1 MGHRA and CDR2 YSYEKL. CDR3 DNA: TGCGCCAGCAGCCATCCCGGGGCGGGCCACGAGCAGTACTTC. It encodes CASSHPGAGHEQYF.

This clonotype was seen more than once but under ten times. CDR3 DNA: TGTGCCAGCAGCCAAGAGGGTCGAAGGCATGGGCAGTACTTC. Protein product: CASSQEGRRHGQYF. V is TRBV3-1 and J is TRBJ2-4; D remains ambiguous. The CDR3 sequence is 14 residues long. V dropped 0 bases and J dropped 13 bases, with 16 bases sitting between them. Germline assignment: CDR1 LGHDT and CDR2 YNNKEL (reference sequence). Full variable domain (outside the CDR3, taken from reference TRBV3-1 and TRBJ2-4): DTAVSQTPKYLVTQMGNDKSIKCEQNLGHDTMYWYKQDSKKFLKIMFSYNNKELIINETVPNRFSPKSPDKAHLNLHINSLELGDSAVYFCASSQEGRRHGQYFGAGTRLSVL.

The chain links TRBV27 to TRBJ2-7; D is perhaps TRBD2 (6 bases). Trimming left V 4 bases short and J 9 bases short, with 22 bases between. Germline V lookup: CDR1 MNHEY, CDR2 SMNVEV (reference sequence). The CDR3 sequence is 15 residues long. The CDR3 loop is CASSWDSDWGKGQYF. CDR3 nucleotides: TGTGCCAGCAGTTGGGACTCCGACTGGGGAAAGGGGCAGTACTTC.

This clonotype was seen a single time. The rearrangement uses TRBV7-2 and TRBJ1-5; D is uncertain. This CDR3 is built from 15 residues. V was trimmed by 5 bases and J by 4 bases, leaving 15 bases between them. Germline CDR1 SGHTA, CDR2 FQGNSA. CDR3 sequence reads: CASSQAKAANQPQHF. CDR3 coding DNA: TGTGCCAGCAGCCAGGCAAAGGCCGCGAATCAGCCCCAGCATTTT.

V is TRBV7-8 and J is TRBJ1-1; D may be TRBD1 (5 bases). V shed 5 bases and J shed 1 base, with 17 bases lying between them. Germline assignment: CDR1 SGHVS and CDR2 FQNEAQ. This CDR3 comprises 16 residues. In DNA, the CDR3 is TGTGCCAGCAGCCAAGGGTCCAGGGCCCAGAACACTGAAGCTTTCTTT. Its protein is CASSQGSRAQNTEAFF. The full variable domain, in which reference TRBV7-8 and TRBJ1-1 provide the parts outside the CDR3, is GAGVSQSPRYKVAKRGQDVALRCDPISGHVSLFWYQQALGQGPEFLTYFQNEAQLDKSGLPSDRFFAERPEGSVSTLKIQRTQQEDSAVYLCASSQGSRAQNTEAFFGQGTRLTVV.

The chain employs TRBV9 and TRBJ1-3, with unresolved D. The CDR3 loop spans 14 amino acids. The V end lost 2 bases, the J end lost 4 bases, and 10 bases lay between the germline ends. Germline V gene sequence: CDR1 SGDLS, CDR2 YYNGEE. CDR3 sequence reads: CASSVQAGGNTIYF. The CDR3 DNA reads as TGTGCCAGCAGCGTTCAGGCAGGAGGAAACACCATATATTTT.